A selection of T cell receptor beta chains follows, all from one sample in a study of Ad26.COV2.S vaccination and SARS-CoV-2 variants. TCRdb keeps only in-frame clones here, not all; method: immunoSEQ multiplex PCR. Seen here are fewer than 300,000 clones, about 89% observed once, and the top ten hold approximately 3.3%. The sequences come from peripheral blood, collected in a trial of Ad26.COV2.S vaccine versus placebo. Receptors originate from a person aged 18-60 years who received the Ad26.COV2.S COVID-19 vaccine or a placebo. CDR3s include the opening cysteine and the closing phenylalanine or tryptophan. The D gene is left open where the match is weak.

D gene,J gene,CDR3 length,V gene,CDR3 protein,CDR3 DNA
.,TRBJ1-2,13,TRBV6-5,CASSYVGDPGYTF,TGTGCCAGCAGTTATGTAGGGGATCCTGGCTACACCTTC
.,TRBJ2-5,13,TRBV7-6,CASSRGRQETQYF,TGTGCCAGCAGCCGAGGGCGTCAAGAGACCCAGTACTTC
.,TRBJ1-2,16,TRBV7-9,CASSYSGTPGQGGYTF,TGTGCCAGCAGCTATTCCGGGACACCTGGTCAGGGTGGCTACACCTTC
TRBD1,TRBJ2-7,15,TRBV6-2/TRBV6-3,CASSSRDRGGNEQYF,TGTGCCAGCAGTTCCCGGGACAGGGGTGGCAACGAGCAGTACTTC
.,TRBJ2-5,13,TRBV11-2,CASSLDLYGTQYF,TGTGCCAGCAGCTTAGATTTGTACGGGACCCAGTACTTC
TRBD1,TRBJ2-1,16,TRBV3-1/TRBV3-2,CASSQGVPGQGNEQFF,TGTGCCAGCAGCCAAGGTGTTCCTGGACAGGGAAATGAGCAGTTCTTC
.,TRBJ2-1,16,TRBV21-1,CASSSPGTPFITVQFF,TGTGCCAGCAGCTCTCCCGGGACCCCCTTTATCACTGTGCAGTTCTTC
TRBD2,TRBJ2-7,14,TRBV10-3,CATVAGAMKHEQYF,TGTGCCACAGTAGCGGGGGCCATGAAGCACGAGCAGTACTTC
.,TRBJ2-4,17,TRBV7-2,CASSLEFGGAQGNIQYF,TGTGCCAGCAGCTTAGAATTCGGCGGAGCCCAGGGAAACATTCAGTACTTC
TRBD1,TRBJ2-5,16,TRBV5-1,CASSPRTGGSQETQYF,TGCGCCAGCAGCCCCCGGACAGGGGGTTCCCAAGAGACCCAGTACTTC